This TCR beta chain was found in a study of CD8+CD57+ T cells in acquired aplastic anemia. Study in general: Isolated CD4+ and CD8+ cells, once sorted, yielded DNA averaging roughly 3 ug. Average CD4+ read depth in healthy donors was about 10.8 million reads. General study results and limits: Researchers report that around 30 CD8+ CDR3 sequences appeared in both patients and controls. Statistical testing detected no significant gap in CD8+ Simpson's diversity between patients and controls.

V shed 11 bases and J shed 0 bases, with 14 bases lying between them. Per the germline V gene, CDR1 is ENHRY and CDR2 is SYGVKD. This CDR3 contains 14 residues. The template used for profiling TCR beta VDJ and CDR3 was genomic DNA. TCRdb re-called the reads through MiXCR, storing one row per CDR3 protein. The sample has 65,000 to 85,000 distinct CDR3 sequences, around 50% seen once. Note on this clonotype: Antigen: not known.

The sequenced sample was sorted CD4+, CD8+, or CD8+CD57+ T cells (not recorded which) from PBMCs. The receptor's source is a human donor in good health, serving as a control. The J gene is TRBJ1-5, the V gene TRBV10-3; perhaps TRBD1 as D (6 bases). CDR3 protein: CASQGGDSNQPQHF. The CDR3 nucleotides are TGTGCCTCACAGGGTGGGGATAGCAATCAGCCCCAGCATTTT.